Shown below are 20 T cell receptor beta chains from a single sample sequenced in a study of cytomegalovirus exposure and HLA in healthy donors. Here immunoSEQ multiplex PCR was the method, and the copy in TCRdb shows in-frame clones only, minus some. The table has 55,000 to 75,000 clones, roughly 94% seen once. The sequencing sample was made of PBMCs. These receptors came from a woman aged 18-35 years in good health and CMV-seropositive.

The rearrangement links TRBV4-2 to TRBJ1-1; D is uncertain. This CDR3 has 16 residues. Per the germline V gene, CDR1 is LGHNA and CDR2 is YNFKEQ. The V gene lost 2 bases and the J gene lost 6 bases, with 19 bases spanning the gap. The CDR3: CASSQRSQSLYAEAFF. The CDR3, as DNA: TGTGCCAGCAGCCAACGCTCACAGTCCTTATATGCTGAAGCTTTCTTT.

This CDR3 is CATSRVGTSGSDTQYF. DNA of the CDR3: TGTGCCACCAGCAGAGTTGGGACTAGCGGTTCAGATACGCAGTATTTT. This chain joins TRBV15 and TRBJ2-3, with 11 bases matching TRBD2. Germline V lookup: CDR1 LNHNV, CDR2 YYDKDF (reference sequence). The V gene end was trimmed by 1 base and the J gene end by 4 bases; junction bases not matched to a gene: 4. This CDR3 contains 16 residues.

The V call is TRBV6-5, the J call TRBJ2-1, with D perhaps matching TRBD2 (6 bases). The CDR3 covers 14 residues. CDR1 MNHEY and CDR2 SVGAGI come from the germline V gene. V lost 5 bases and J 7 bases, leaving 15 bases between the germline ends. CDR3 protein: CASSGWSGVNEQFF. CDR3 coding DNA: TGTGCCAGCAGTGGGTGGTCGGGGGTTAATGAGCAGTTCTTC.

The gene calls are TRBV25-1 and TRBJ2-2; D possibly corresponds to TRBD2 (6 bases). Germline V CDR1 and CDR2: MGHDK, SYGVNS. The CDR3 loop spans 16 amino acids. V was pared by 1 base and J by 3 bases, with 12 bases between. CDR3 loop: CASSEFGGTDTGELFF. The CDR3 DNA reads TGTGCCAGCAGTGAATTCGGGGGAACGGACACCGGGGAGCTGTTTTTT. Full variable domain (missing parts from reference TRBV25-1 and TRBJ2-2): EADIYQTPRYLVIGTGKKITLECSQTMGHDKMYWYQQDPGMELHLIHYSYGVNSTEKGDLSSESTVSRIRTEHFPLTLESARPSHTSQYLCASSEFGGTDTGELFFGEGSRLTVL.

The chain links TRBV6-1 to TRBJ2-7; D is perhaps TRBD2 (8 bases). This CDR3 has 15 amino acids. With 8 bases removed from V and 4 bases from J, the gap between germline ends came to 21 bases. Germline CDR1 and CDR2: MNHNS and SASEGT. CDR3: CASAEGAGGVYEQYF. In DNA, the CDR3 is TGTGCCAGCGCGGAGGGGGCGGGGGGAGTATACGAGCAGTACTTC.

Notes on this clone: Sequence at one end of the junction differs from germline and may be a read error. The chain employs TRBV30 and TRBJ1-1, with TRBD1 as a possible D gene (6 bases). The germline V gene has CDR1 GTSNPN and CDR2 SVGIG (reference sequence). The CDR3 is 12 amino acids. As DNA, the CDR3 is TGTGCCTGGAGTGTCGGGGACACGGAAGCTTTCTTT. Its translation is CAWSVGDTEAFF.

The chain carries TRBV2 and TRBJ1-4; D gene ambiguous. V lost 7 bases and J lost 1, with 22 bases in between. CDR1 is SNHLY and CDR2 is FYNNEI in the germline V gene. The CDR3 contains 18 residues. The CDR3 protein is CASTVGGGRPLTNEKLFF. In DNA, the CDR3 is TGTGCCAGCACAGTTGGAGGTGGGAGGCCTTTAACTAATGAAAAACTGTTTTTT.

DNA of the CDR3: TGTGCCAGCAGCGTAGAGGCAGGGGGCAATGGTATAGCTTTCTTT. Translated: CASSVEAGGNGIAFF. The chain is built from TRBV9 and TRBJ1-1, with 8 bases fitting TRBD1. V lost 0 bases to trimming and J lost 10 bases; unmatched junction nucleotides: 11. The CDR3 has 15 amino acids. CDR1 and CDR2 (germline): SGDLS, YYNGEE. The variable domain in full, completed from reference TRBV9 and TRBJ1-1, reads DSGVTQTPKHLITATGQRVTLRCSPRSGDLSVYWYQQSLDQGLQFLIQYYNGEERAKGNILERFSAQQFPDLHSELNLSSLELGDSALYFCASSVEAGGNGIAFFGQGTRLTVV.

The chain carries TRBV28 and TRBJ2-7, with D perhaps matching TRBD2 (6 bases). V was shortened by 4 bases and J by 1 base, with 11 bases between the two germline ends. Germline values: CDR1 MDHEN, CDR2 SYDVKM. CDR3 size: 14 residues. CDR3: CASSYPGGSYEQYF. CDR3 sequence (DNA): TGTGCCAGCAGTTACCCTGGGGGGTCCTACGAGCAGTACTTC.

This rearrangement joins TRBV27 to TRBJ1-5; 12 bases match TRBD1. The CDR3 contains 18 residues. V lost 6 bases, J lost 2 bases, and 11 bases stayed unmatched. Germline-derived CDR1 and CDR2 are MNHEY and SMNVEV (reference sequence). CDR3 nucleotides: TGTGCCAGCAGCCCTGTCGGGACAGGGGGCGCGGGCAATCAGCCCCAGCATTTT. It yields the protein CASSPVGTGGAGNQPQHF.

The CDR3 DNA reads TGTGCCAGCAGCTTAAGTCTAGTCGGTGCCGGGGAGCTGTTTTTT. Residues: CASSLSLVGAGELFF. The V and J genes are TRBV7-3 and TRBJ2-2; D unclear. CDR1 and CDR2 from the germline V gene are SGHTA and FQGTGA. The length of the CDR3 is 15 residues. V lost 1 base, J lost 6 bases, and 12 bases lay in between.

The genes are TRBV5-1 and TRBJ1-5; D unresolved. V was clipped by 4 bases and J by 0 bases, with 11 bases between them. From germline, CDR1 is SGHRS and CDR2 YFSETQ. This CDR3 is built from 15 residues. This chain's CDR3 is CASSPNGDSNQPQHF. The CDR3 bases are TGCGCCAGCAGCCCCAACGGGGATAGCAATCAGCCCCAGCATTTT.

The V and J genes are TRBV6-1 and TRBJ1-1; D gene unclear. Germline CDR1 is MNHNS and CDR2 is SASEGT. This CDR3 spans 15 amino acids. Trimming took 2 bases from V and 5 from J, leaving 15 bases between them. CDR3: CASSELGGVGTEAFF. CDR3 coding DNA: TGTGCCAGCAGTGAACTGGGAGGCGTTGGGACTGAAGCTTTCTTT.

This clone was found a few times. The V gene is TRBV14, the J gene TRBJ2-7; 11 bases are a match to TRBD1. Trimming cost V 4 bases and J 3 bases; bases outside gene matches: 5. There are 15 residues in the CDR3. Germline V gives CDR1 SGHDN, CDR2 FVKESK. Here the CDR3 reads CASSPGTGGFYEQYF. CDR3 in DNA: TGTGCCAGCAGCCCCGGGACAGGGGGGTTCTACGAGCAGTACTTC. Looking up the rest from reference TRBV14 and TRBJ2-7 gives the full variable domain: EAGVTQFPSHSVIEKGQTVTLRCDPISGHDNLYWYRRVMGKEIKFLLHFVKESKQDESGMPNNRFLAERTGGTYSTLKVQPAELEDSGVYFCASSPGTGGFYEQYFGPGTRLTVT.

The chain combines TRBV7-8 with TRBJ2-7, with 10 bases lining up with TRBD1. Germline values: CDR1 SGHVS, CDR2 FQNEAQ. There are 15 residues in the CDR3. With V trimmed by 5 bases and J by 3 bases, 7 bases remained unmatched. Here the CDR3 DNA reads TGTGCCAGCAGCCAAGGGACAGGGGTTTTCTACGAGCAGTACTTC. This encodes CASSQGTGVFYEQYF.

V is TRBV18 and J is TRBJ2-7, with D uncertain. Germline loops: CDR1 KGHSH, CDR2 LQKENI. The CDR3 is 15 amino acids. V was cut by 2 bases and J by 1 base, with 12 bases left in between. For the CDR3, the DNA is TGTGCCAGCTCACCAACTACGACCGGTTCCTACGAGCAGTACTTC. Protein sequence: CASSPTTTGSYEQYF.

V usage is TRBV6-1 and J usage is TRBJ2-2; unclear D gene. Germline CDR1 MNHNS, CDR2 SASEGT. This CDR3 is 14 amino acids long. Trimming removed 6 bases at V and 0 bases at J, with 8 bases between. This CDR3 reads CASSRGANTGELFF. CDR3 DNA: TGTGCCAGCAGCAGAGGAGCGAACACCGGGGAGCTGTTTTTT.

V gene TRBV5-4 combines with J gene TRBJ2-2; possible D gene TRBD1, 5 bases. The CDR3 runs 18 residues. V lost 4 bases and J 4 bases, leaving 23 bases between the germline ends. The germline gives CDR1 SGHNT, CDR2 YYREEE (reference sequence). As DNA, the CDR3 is TGTGCCAGCAGCCCTGGCGTAGGGGCGGCAGGGTCCACCGGGGAGCTGTTTTTT. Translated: CASSPGVGAAGSTGELFF.

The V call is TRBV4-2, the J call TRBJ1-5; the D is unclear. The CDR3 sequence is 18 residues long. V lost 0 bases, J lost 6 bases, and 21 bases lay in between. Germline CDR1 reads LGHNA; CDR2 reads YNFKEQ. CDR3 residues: CASSQDLAGPVLPQPQHF. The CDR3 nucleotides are TGTGCCAGCAGCCAAGATCTGGCAGGTCCTGTTTTACCTCAGCCCCAGCATTTT.

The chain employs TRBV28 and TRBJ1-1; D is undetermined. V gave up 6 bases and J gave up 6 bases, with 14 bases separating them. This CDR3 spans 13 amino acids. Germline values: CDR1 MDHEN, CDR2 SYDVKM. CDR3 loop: CASSSFVEAEAFF. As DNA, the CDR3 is TGTGCCAGCAGCTCCTTTGTTGAGGCTGAAGCTTTCTTT.